This record covers a single T cell receptor beta chain. The antigen it binds to is not known. There are no base qualities to consult, and no much larger clone falls within one base. Every donor in the study was a healthy Caucasian. Three pairs of female monozygotic twins, all aged 18 to 29 years, were included in the twin cohort. Positive isolation kits from Invitrogen were used to isolate the CD4+ and CD8+ T cell populations. These data belong to a study of identical twins (dated by TCRdb to 2016 to 2017). Describing the broader study: TCR alpha and beta repertoires from monozygotic twins, unrelated adults of various ages and cord blood were deep-sequenced to test whether fetal clonotypes persist. To rule out contamination, the twin experiments were replicated at different times with different library preparation protocols. The paper's findings and limits, for the study overall: Invariant T cells such as MAIT and iNKT could partly confound zero-insertion analyses, though diverse VJ usage argued against this for most clonotypes. Fewer insertions were carried by abundant cord blood beta clonotypes; a weaker similar trend was observed in young adult naive repertoires, while no such trend was observed in memory repertoires. Conclusions relied on cross-sectional statistical analysis, since the same donors could not be followed over many years. A weaker excess of twin sharing was found in beta out-of-frame sequences because the signal-to-noise ratio was lowered by fewer shared sequences. Recombination models systematically underestimated out-of-frame TCR alpha sharing in monozygotic twins but agreed with sharing between unrelated individuals. Compared with coincidental sharing between unrelated individuals, an excess of low generation-probability sequences was observed among out-of-frame TCR alpha sequences shared between twins.

Preparation of the library involved 5' RACE. Instrument used: Illumina HiSeq 2000. Template switching introduced a universal primer binding site; the final cDNA contained a unique molecular identifier, enabling accurate counting of TCR cDNA molecules. Specific primers in the conserved constant-segment region were used to synthesize first-strand cDNA for TCR alpha and beta chains. To control for contamination, every cDNA library was double barcoded, receiving both a SMART-Mk sample barcode and Illumina barcodes. TruSeq adapter sequences, together with Illumina sample barcodes, were added in two successive PCR steps. The Illumina HiSeq platform was used with custom primers to sequence TCR alpha and beta cDNA libraries. Regarding the original processing steps: Raw reads were processed with MiGEC to extract unique molecular identifiers, and MiXCR was used to determine CDR3 positions. Recombination models were inferred per individual with the repgenHMM and IGoR tools using an EM algorithm. Shared clonotypes were analyzed with the tcR package in R, and sharing was normalized by the product of cloneset sizes. To study raw recombination free of thymic and clonal selection effects, out-of-frame nonproductive sequences were analyzed. TCRdb reran the public reads through fastp at Q25 and MiXCR, keeping productive beta chains. Entries are consolidated by CDR3 protein sequence, retaining the most common genes and DNA. The V and J calls were determined by TCRdb, not by the authors. The sample data list 500,000 to 550,000 distinct CDR3 sequences, and 20% to 25% of these were observed just once. 0.45% to 0.5% of the sample is taken by the ten largest.

V is clipped by 5 bases and J by 0 bases, and the sequence between their germline boundaries is 14 bases long. Based on the germline V gene, the CDR1 and CDR2 sequences are SGHAT and FQNNGV. From cysteine to phenylalanine, the CDR3 is 15 amino acids long. Solely the CDR3 DNA is kept, with 45 bases framed from the first base. These data were likewise used in another study, on yellow fever vaccine responses in identical twins. As noted in the second study: The authors reported that the T cell response to vaccination in identical twins appeared partly convergent and partly personalized. In the study, vaccine-responding T cell clones were precisely tracked in identical twins.

Sequencing input: CD4+ T cells sorted from blood. The clonotype comes from a woman younger than 35 in good health. In this chain, TRBV11-2 is recombined with TRBJ2-7, and perhaps TRBD2 as D gene, on 6 matching bases. The CDR3 protein sequence reads: CASSRGTGNSYEQYF. In nucleotides, the sequence is TGTGCCAGCAGCCGGGGGACTGGGAACTCCTACGAGCAGTACTTC.